This T cell receptor (beta chain) was profiled in a study of blood T cell repertoires in COVID-19. This clone came up once. V was clipped by 0 bases and J by 8 bases; unmatched bases: 4. Looked up from germline, CDR1 is LGHNA and CDR2 is YSLEER. CDR3 size: 15 residues. The repertoire was sequenced with immunoSEQ multiplex PCR; TCRdb's copy has only in-frame clones and lacks some. The sample comprises 300,000 to 350,000 clones, roughly 90% of which are singletons, and about 8.9% rests with the top ten. Residents of about two dozen US areas, aged about 18 to 95 years, made up the participants. The study assigned cohorts using participant-reported clinical history. Recovered Cohort 3 donors showed two negative PCRs, clearance, or symptom resolution.

This TCR was sampled from a woman between 18 and 29 years old who had recovered from COVID-19. The specimen sequenced was PBMCs or T cells enriched from blood (not recorded which). This chain connects TRBV4-3 to TRBJ2-1; TRBD2 aligns across 10 bases. The CDR3 nucleotides are TGCGCCAGCAGCCAAGACTGGACTAGCGGCGATGAGCAGTTCTTC. The encoded protein is CASSQDWTSGDEQFF.